The rows below give T cell receptor beta chains drawn from one sample of a study of T cell responses to AZD1222 COVID-19 vaccine. The method was immunoSEQ multiplex PCR; TCRdb's version includes in-frame clones alone and lacks a portion of them. This table has 70,000 to 95,000 clones, 80% to 95% appearing once. Sequencing was performed on peripheral blood, taken 28 days after the second AZD1222 dose. All receptors come from an adult who received the AZD1222 COVID-19 vaccine. Both conserved end residues are part of each CDR3. A D gene is named only where the DNA matches it firmly. Clone size is shown for a subset of rows, as once, few, many or a class of expanded clone.

once,TRBJ1-5,TRBV7-2,NA,CASSDAGPNNQPQHF,TGTGCCAGCAGCGATGCCGGGCCTAACAATCAGCCCCAGCATTTT
NA,TRBJ1-3,TRBV9,NA,CASSGGGGNTIYF,TGTGCCAGCAGCGGGGGTGGAGGAAACACCATATATTTT
NA,TRBJ2-5,TRBV5-1,NA,CASSSSPPQETQYF,TGCGCCAGCAGCTCATCCCCCCCCCAGGAGACCCAGTACTTC
NA,TRBJ2-3,TRBV7-3,NA,CASSLGGAESTDTQYF,TGTGCCAGCAGCTTAGGAGGAGCGGAGAGCACAGATACGCAGTATTTT
NA,TRBJ2-7,TRBV6-2/TRBV6-3,TRBD2,CASSSRGSGRYEQYF,TGTGCCAGCAGCTCCAGGGGTAGCGGGAGGTACGAGCAGTACTTC
once,TRBJ1-2,TRBV7-9,TRBD1,CASSLQGDGRDGYTF,TGTGCCAGCAGCTTACAGGGGGATGGTAGAGATGGCTACACCTTC
NA,TRBJ2-5,TRBV5-1,NA,CASSYDQETQYF,TGCGCCAGCAGCTACGACCAAGAGACCCAGTACTTC
NA,TRBJ2-7,TRBV6-2/TRBV6-3,NA,CASSRGSGRSYEQYF,TGTGCCAGCAGCCGGGGGTCAGGGCGGTCCTACGAGCAGTACTTC
few,TRBJ2-2,TRBV5-1,NA,CASSLGPTANHGELFF,TGCGCCAGCAGCTTGGGTCCGACGGCGAACCACGGGGAGCTGTTTTTT
NA,TRBJ2-2,TRBV19,NA,CASSNTPNTGELFF,TGTGCCAGTAGTAATACACCTAACACCGGGGAGCTGTTTTTT
NA,TRBJ2-5,TRBV24-1,NA,CATSDPKRTQETQYF,TGTGCCACCAGTGACCCAAAAAGGACCCAAGAGACCCAGTACTTC
NA,TRBJ2-7,TRBV29-1,TRBD1,CSVAYTGTGNEQYF,TGCAGCGTTGCCTATACCGGGACAGGGAACGAGCAGTACTTC
NA,TRBJ2-1,TRBV3-1/TRBV3-2,NA,CASSPSWSNEQFF,TGTGCCAGCAGCCCCTCGTGGTCCAATGAGCAGTTCTTC
NA,TRBJ2-2,TRBV7-3,TRBD2,CASSLTTSGTGELFF,TGTGCCAGCAGCTTAACTACTAGCGGCACCGGGGAGCTGTTTTTT
once,TRBJ1-1,TRBV19,NA,CASWDGRSGNTEAFF,TGTGCCAGTTGGGACGGCAGGTCCGGAAACACTGAAGCTTTCTTT
NA,TRBJ2-1,TRBV6-4,TRBD2,CASALAASHNEQFF,TGTGCCAGCGCCCTAGCGGCGAGTCACAATGAGCAGTTCTTC
NA,TRBJ2-1,TRBV29-1,TRBD2,CSVERRTSGPSSYNEQFF,TGCAGCGTTGAACGTAGGACTAGCGGTCCGAGCTCCTACAATGAGCAGTTCTTC
NA,TRBJ2-1,TRBV11-3,NA,CASSLGRVAKGDEQFF,TGTGCCAGCAGCTTGGGGAGAGTAGCGAAAGGGGATGAGCAGTTCTTC
once,TRBJ1-6,TRBV7-2,NA,CASARAWGNSPLHF,TGTGCCAGCGCCCGGGCCTGGGGTAATTCACCCCTCCACTTT
NA,TRBJ2-7,TRBV23-1,NA,CASSLTTYEQYF,TGCGCCAGCAGCCTAACGACCTACGAGCAGTACTTC
NA,TRBJ1-5,TRBV28,TRBD1,CAAAQGQAYQPQHF,TGTGCCGCCGCCCAGGGACAGGCTTATCAGCCCCAGCATTTT
once,TRBJ2-1,TRBV4-1,NA,CASSQGLASYNEQFF,TGCGCCAGCAGCCAGGGCCTAGCTTCCTACAATGAGCAGTTCTTC
NA,TRBJ2-7,TRBV11-2,TRBD2,CASSHRTSGLGEQYF,TGTGCCAGCAGTCATCGGACTAGTGGGCTGGGGGAGCAGTACTTC
NA,TRBJ1-6,TRBV2,NA,CASSDVGRYNSPLHF,TGTGCCAGCAGTGATGTTGGGAGGTATAATTCACCCCTCCACTTT
once,TRBJ2-1,TRBV5-4,NA,CASSLDRANEQFF,TGTGCCAGCAGCCTAGACAGAGCCAATGAGCAGTTCTTC
NA,TRBJ2-1,TRBV24-1,TRBD1,CATSDVGGQGYNEQFF,TGTGCCACCAGTGACGTGGGGGGACAGGGATACAATGAGCAGTTCTTC
NA,TRBJ2-1,TRBV5-4,TRBD2,CASSFQTSGSPYNEQFF,TGTGCCAGCAGCTTCCAGACTAGCGGGAGTCCCTACAATGAGCAGTTCTTC
NA,TRBJ2-7,TRBV19,NA,CASSRANRGNYEQYF,TGTGCCAGTAGTCGAGCTAACAGAGGAAACTACGAGCAGTACTTC
NA,TRBJ2-1,TRBV3-1/TRBV3-2,NA,CASSQESFYEQFF,TGTGCCAGCAGCCAAGAGTCTTTTTATGAGCAGTTCTTC
NA,TRBJ1-1,TRBV5-1,TRBD1,CASSYTGGNTEAFF,TGCGCCAGCAGCTATACAGGGGGAAACACTGAAGCTTTCTTT
NA,TRBJ1-1,TRBV18,NA,CASSPGLTSTEAFF,TGTGCCAGCTCACCTGGACTGACTAGCACTGAAGCTTTCTTT
NA,TRBJ2-2,TRBV19,NA,CASSITRTGELFF,TGTGCCAGTAGTATAACCCGGACCGGGGAGCTGTTTTTT
NA,TRBJ2-7,TRBV27,NA,CASRMWDNSYEQYF,TGTGCCAGCAGGATGTGGGACAACTCCTACGAGCAGTACTTC
once,TRBJ1-1,TRBV20-1,NA,CSALRRVEAFF,TGCAGTGCCCTCCGCAGGGTTGAAGCTTTCTTT
few,TRBJ2-7,TRBV14,TRBD1,CASRVGTGYEQYF,TGTGCCAGCCGGGTGGGGACAGGGTACGAGCAGTACTTC
NA,TRBJ2-5,TRBV9,NA,CASSVGPPKVRDGETQYF,TGTGCCAGCAGCGTAGGTCCCCCCAAGGTGCGGGATGGAGAGACCCAGTACTTC
NA,TRBJ1-5,TRBV5-1,TRBD1,CASSKDRGDQPQHF,TGCGCCAGCAGCAAAGACAGGGGAGATCAGCCCCAGCATTTT
NA,TRBJ1-1,TRBV4-2,NA,CASSQEGGNTEAFF,TGTGCCAGCAGCCAAGAGGGGGGGAACACTGAAGCTTTCTTT
few,TRBJ1-5,TRBV7-8,NA,CASSLAAYSNQPQHF,TGTGCCAGCAGCTTAGCAGCTTATAGCAATCAGCCCCAGCATTTT
NA,TRBJ2-7,TRBV27,NA,CASSLLGGAGEWF,TGTGCCAGCAGTTTATTGGGTGGGGCAGGGGAGTGGTTC
NA,TRBJ2-2,TRBV23-1,NA,CASSAYTGELFF,TGCGCCAGCAGTGCATACACCGGGGAGCTGTTTTTT
NA,TRBJ1-5,TRBV15,NA,CATSRGRPREGSPQHF,TGTGCCACCAGCAGAGGGCGGCCCCGGGAGGGTTCGCCCCAGCATTTT
NA,TRBJ2-1,TRBV9,NA,CASSPGLNEQFF,TGTGCCAGCAGCCCCGGACTAAACGAGCAGTTCTTC
NA,TRBJ2-7,TRBV3-1/TRBV3-2,TRBD1,CASSQPTGLTLEQYF,TGTGCCAGCAGCCAACCGACAGGGTTAACACTAGAACAGTACTTC
NA,TRBJ2-7,TRBV23-1,TRBD1,CASSQDRGGIYEQYF,TGCGCCAGCAGCCAGGATAGAGGGGGCATCTACGAGCAGTACTTC
NA,TRBJ1-1,TRBV28,TRBD1,CASSPRTGGVTEAFF,TGTGCCAGCAGTCCCCGGACAGGGGGCGTCACTGAAGCTTTCTTT
NA,TRBJ2-3,TRBV6-5,NA,CASSYREGDTQYF,TGTGCCAGCAGTTACCGGGAAGGAGATACGCAGTATTTT